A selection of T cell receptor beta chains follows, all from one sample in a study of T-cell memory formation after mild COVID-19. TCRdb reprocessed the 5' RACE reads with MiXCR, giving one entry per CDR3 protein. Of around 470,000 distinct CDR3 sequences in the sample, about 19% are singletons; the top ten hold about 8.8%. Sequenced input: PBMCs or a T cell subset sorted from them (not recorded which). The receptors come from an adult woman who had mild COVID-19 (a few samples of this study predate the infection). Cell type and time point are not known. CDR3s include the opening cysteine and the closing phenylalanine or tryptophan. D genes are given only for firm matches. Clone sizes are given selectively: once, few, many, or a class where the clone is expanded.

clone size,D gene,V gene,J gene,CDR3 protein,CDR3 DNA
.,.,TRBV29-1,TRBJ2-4,CSVEDHFRILGTAAKNIQYF,TGCAGCGTTGAAGATCATTTTAGAATTTTAGGGACCGCAGCCAAAAACATTCAGTACTTC
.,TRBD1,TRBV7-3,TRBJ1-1,CASSIGTGIAEAFF,TGTGCCAGCAGCATAGGGACAGGGATCGCTGAAGCTTTCTTT
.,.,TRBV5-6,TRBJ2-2,CASSLSAGQTRAGELFF,TGTGCCAGCAGCTTGAGCGCGGGACAAACCCGGGCCGGGGAGCTGTTTTTT
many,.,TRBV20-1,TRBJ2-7,CSALTSYEQYF,TGCAGTGCTCTTACCTCATACGAGCAGTACTTC
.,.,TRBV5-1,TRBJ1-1,CASSSPWTTGSANTEAFF,TGCGCCAGCAGCTCACCGTGGACGACAGGCAGCGCGAACACTGAAGCTTTCTTT
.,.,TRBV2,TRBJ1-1,CASSESLPAEWTEAFF,TGTGCCAGCAGTGAATCCTTGCCGGCAGAGTGGACTGAAGCTTTCTTT
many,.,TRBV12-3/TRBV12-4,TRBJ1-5,CASSLSGVRNQPQHF,TGTGCCAGCAGTTTATCCGGGGTTCGCAATCAGCCCCAGCATTTT
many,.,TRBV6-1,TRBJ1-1,CASLRGNTEAFF,TGTGCCAGCCTACGGGGGAACACTGAAGCTTTCTTT
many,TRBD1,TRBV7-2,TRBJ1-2,CASSLVSGGADYGYTF,TGTGCCAGCAGCTTAGTTTCAGGGGGAGCGGATTATGGCTACACCTTC
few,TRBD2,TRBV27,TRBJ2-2,CASSILGTSSEELFF,TGTGCCAGCAGTATCCTCGGGACTAGCTCTGAGGAGCTGTTTTTT
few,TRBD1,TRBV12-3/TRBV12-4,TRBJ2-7,CASSFGTGFSVPGYEQYF,TGTGCCAGCAGTTTTGGGACAGGTTTTTCAGTACCCGGATACGAGCAGTACTTC
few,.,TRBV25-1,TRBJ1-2,CASTRLLKVGGDPPNYGYTF,TGTGCCAGCACTCGCCTCCTAAAAGTAGGGGGTGACCCTCCTAACTATGGCTACACCTTC
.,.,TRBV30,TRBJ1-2,CAEARESGYGYTF,TGTGCAGAGGCGAGGGAGTCTGGGTATGGCTACACCTTC